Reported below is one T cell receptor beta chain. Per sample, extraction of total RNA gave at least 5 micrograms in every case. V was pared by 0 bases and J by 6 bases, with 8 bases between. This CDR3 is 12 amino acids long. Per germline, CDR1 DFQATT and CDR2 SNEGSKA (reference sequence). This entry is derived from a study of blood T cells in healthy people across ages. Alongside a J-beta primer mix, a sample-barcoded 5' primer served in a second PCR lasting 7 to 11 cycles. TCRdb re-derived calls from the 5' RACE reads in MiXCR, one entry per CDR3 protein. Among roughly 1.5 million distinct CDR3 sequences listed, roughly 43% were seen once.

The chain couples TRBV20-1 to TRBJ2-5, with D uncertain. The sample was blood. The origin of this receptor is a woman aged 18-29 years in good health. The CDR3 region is CSARDRGKTQYF. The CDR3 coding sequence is TGCAGTGCTAGAGATCGTGGAAAGACCCAGTACTTC.